This is a list of T cell receptor beta chains from one sample in a study of blood T cell repertoires in COVID-19. Profiled with immunoSEQ multiplex PCR; TCRdb holds only in-frame clones, not every one. The table has some 160,000 clones, approximately 87% seen once. What was sequenced was peripheral blood. These receptors came from a woman in her 70s with acute or convalescent COVID-19. Each CDR3 is given with its conserved first and last residue. The order of the fields is J gene, V gene, D gene, clone size, CDR3 DNA, CDR3 protein. D genes are given only for firm matches. For some rows the clone size is stated as once, few or many, or as a class when expanded; others skip it.

j_call: TRBJ1-2
v_call: TRBV29-1
d_call: TRBD1
clone_size: few
cdr3_nt: TGCAGCGTTGGGGCAGGGGGTTCTGGCTACACCTTC
cdr3_aa: CSVGAGGSGYTF

j_call: TRBJ2-1
v_call: TRBV9
d_call: NA
clone_size: NA
cdr3_nt: TGTGCCAGCAGCGGCGGGTCTTCTGGGCAGTTCTTC
cdr3_aa: CASSGGSSGQFF

j_call: TRBJ1-2
v_call: TRBV30
d_call: NA
clone_size: once
cdr3_nt: TGTGCCTGGAGTGTGGGAGGGCTAGGGGACTATGGCTACACCTTC
cdr3_aa: CAWSVGGLGDYGYTF

j_call: TRBJ1-1
v_call: TRBV6-5
d_call: NA
clone_size: NA
cdr3_nt: TGTGCCAGCTCGCACGCCGGGGGGCGCAGCACTGAAGCTTTCTTT
cdr3_aa: CASSHAGGRSTEAFF

j_call: TRBJ1-5
v_call: TRBV6-2/TRBV6-3
d_call: TRBD1
clone_size: NA
cdr3_nt: TGTGCCAGCAGTAACGACAGGGGTCCGTCAAATCAGCCCCAGCATTTT
cdr3_aa: CASSNDRGPSNQPQHF

j_call: TRBJ2-7
v_call: TRBV6-5
d_call: TRBD1
clone_size: once
cdr3_nt: TGTGCCAGCAGTTACTCGGGACAGGGGGCGTGGGAGCAGTACTTC
cdr3_aa: CASSYSGQGAWEQYF

j_call: TRBJ1-5
v_call: TRBV27
d_call: TRBD1
clone_size: NA
cdr3_nt: TGTGCCAGCAGCCGACAGGGGCCTACCTATAGCAATCAGCCCCAGCATTTT
cdr3_aa: CASSRQGPTYSNQPQHF

j_call: TRBJ2-2
v_call: TRBV28
d_call: TRBD2
clone_size: NA
cdr3_nt: TGTGCCAGCAGTTTACAGGGACTAGCGGCAACCGGGGAGCTGTTTTTT
cdr3_aa: CASSLQGLAATGELFF

j_call: TRBJ1-5
v_call: TRBV7-6
d_call: NA
clone_size: NA
cdr3_nt: TGTGCCAGCAGCTCACAAGCCGGGACCCCGGGACTGGATCAGCCCCAGCATTTT
cdr3_aa: CASSSQAGTPGLDQPQHF

j_call: TRBJ2-3
v_call: TRBV30
d_call: NA
clone_size: NA
cdr3_nt: TGTGCCTGGAGTGTTTCTCGTACAGGGTTGAAGACAGATACGCAGTATTTT
cdr3_aa: CAWSVSRTGLKTDTQYF

j_call: TRBJ1-6
v_call: TRBV5-4
d_call: TRBD1
clone_size: NA
cdr3_nt: TGTGCCAGCAGCAGAGACAGGGGCGATAATTCACCCCTCCACTTT
cdr3_aa: CASSRDRGDNSPLHF

j_call: TRBJ1-6
v_call: TRBV7-2
d_call: TRBD1
clone_size: NA
cdr3_nt: TGTGCCAGCAGCTTAGGGGGACAGGGCTTTAATTCACCCCTCCACTTT
cdr3_aa: CASSLGGQGFNSPLHF

j_call: TRBJ1-6
v_call: TRBV3-1/TRBV3-2
d_call: TRBD1
clone_size: NA
cdr3_nt: TGTGCCAGCGGTCCCGGGACAGGGGTTCGGGCGAACTCCTATAATTCACCCCTCCACTTT
cdr3_aa: CASGPGTGVRANSYNSPLHF

j_call: TRBJ1-1
v_call: TRBV6-2/TRBV6-3
d_call: NA
clone_size: NA
cdr3_nt: TGTGCCAGCAGTTACCCCAGGGCGACCGACACTGAAGCTTTCTTT
cdr3_aa: CASSYPRATDTEAFF

j_call: TRBJ1-2
v_call: TRBV10-3
d_call: NA
clone_size: NA
cdr3_nt: TGTGCCATCAGTGAGTCGCCAGAAGTTAACTATGGCTACACCTTC
cdr3_aa: CAISESPEVNYGYTF

j_call: TRBJ2-7
v_call: TRBV7-9
d_call: TRBD1
clone_size: once
cdr3_nt: TGTGCCAGCAGCACCCGACAGGGTACCTACGAGCAGTACTTC
cdr3_aa: CASSTRQGTYEQYF

j_call: TRBJ1-1
v_call: TRBV15
d_call: NA
clone_size: NA
cdr3_nt: TGTGCCACCAGCAGGGTGGCGAACACTGAAGCTTTCTTT
cdr3_aa: CATSRVANTEAFF

j_call: TRBJ2-2
v_call: TRBV5-1
d_call: TRBD1
clone_size: once
cdr3_nt: TGCGCCAGCAGCTTAAGGACAGGGGGGACCGGGGAGCTGTTTTTT
cdr3_aa: CASSLRTGGTGELFF

j_call: TRBJ2-3
v_call: TRBV4-3
d_call: TRBD2
clone_size: NA
cdr3_nt: TGCGCCAGCAGCCGAAAGCGGGAGGGGACAGATACGCAGTATTTT
cdr3_aa: CASSRKREGTDTQYF

j_call: TRBJ1-6
v_call: TRBV7-2
d_call: TRBD1
clone_size: NA
cdr3_nt: TGTGCCAGCAGCTTGCAGGGGGTGGATTCACCCCTCCACTTT
cdr3_aa: CASSLQGVDSPLHF

j_call: TRBJ1-5
v_call: TRBV7-8
d_call: NA
clone_size: NA
cdr3_nt: TGTGCCAGCACCTCAGGATTTTATACCGATAGCAATCAGCCCCAGCATTTT
cdr3_aa: CASTSGFYTDSNQPQHF

j_call: TRBJ1-2
v_call: TRBV5-1
d_call: NA
clone_size: NA
cdr3_nt: TGCGCCAGCAGCTTGTCTAGTAACTATGGCTACACCTTC
cdr3_aa: CASSLSSNYGYTF

j_call: TRBJ2-5
v_call: TRBV24-1
d_call: NA
clone_size: NA
cdr3_nt: TGTGCCACCAGTGACCCCGCGGGATTACAAGAGACCCAGTACTTC
cdr3_aa: CATSDPAGLQETQYF

j_call: TRBJ2-2
v_call: TRBV30
d_call: TRBD1
clone_size: NA
cdr3_nt: TGTGCCTGGAGTAAGGGACAGGGAGGGACCGGGGAGCTGTTTTTT
cdr3_aa: CAWSKGQGGTGELFF

j_call: TRBJ1-3
v_call: TRBV19
d_call: TRBD1
clone_size: few
cdr3_nt: TGTGCCAGTAGTGCGGGACAGGGGCAATCTGGAAACACCATATATTTT
cdr3_aa: CASSAGQGQSGNTIYF

j_call: TRBJ1-2
v_call: TRBV7-6
d_call: NA
clone_size: NA
cdr3_nt: TGTGCCAGCAGCTTAGCCCCCGGAGGGTTTGCCGGCTATGGCTACACCTTC
cdr3_aa: CASSLAPGGFAGYGYTF

j_call: TRBJ2-3
v_call: TRBV28
d_call: TRBD1
clone_size: few
cdr3_nt: TGTGCCAGCAGGCTACGGACAGGGACAGATACGCAGTATTTT
cdr3_aa: CASRLRTGTDTQYF

j_call: TRBJ1-2
v_call: TRBV27
d_call: NA
clone_size: NA
cdr3_nt: TGTGCCAGCAGTACCATCTTGGGGAGCTATGGCTACACCTTC
cdr3_aa: CASSTILGSYGYTF

j_call: TRBJ2-3
v_call: TRBV19
d_call: NA
clone_size: NA
cdr3_nt: TGTGCCAGTAGCCGGAGAGCAGCGGCATCGAGGACAGATACGCAGTATTTT
cdr3_aa: CASSRRAAASRTDTQYF

j_call: TRBJ1-4
v_call: TRBV7-9
d_call: NA
clone_size: NA
cdr3_nt: TGTGCCAGCAGCTTAGTAGCAGAAAAACTGTTTTTT
cdr3_aa: CASSLVAEKLFF

j_call: TRBJ1-2
v_call: TRBV19
d_call: TRBD1
clone_size: NA
cdr3_nt: TGTGCCAGTAGTCCTCGAACGGACAGGGGATCTGGCTACACCTTC
cdr3_aa: CASSPRTDRGSGYTF

j_call: TRBJ2-1
v_call: TRBV6-5
d_call: TRBD1
clone_size: NA
cdr3_nt: TGTGCCAGCATGGCCGGGACAGGGAACAGCAATGAGCAGTTCTTC
cdr3_aa: CASMAGTGNSNEQFF

j_call: TRBJ1-3
v_call: TRBV6-1
d_call: TRBD1
clone_size: NA
cdr3_nt: TGTGCCAGCAGTGAAGAGGGGACAGGCCGAAACACCATATATTTT
cdr3_aa: CASSEEGTGRNTIYF

j_call: TRBJ1-5
v_call: TRBV7-8
d_call: NA
clone_size: once
cdr3_nt: TGTGCCAGCAGCTTCCAGAGGGATCAGCCCCAGCATTTT
cdr3_aa: CASSFQRDQPQHF

j_call: TRBJ2-4
v_call: TRBV19
d_call: TRBD2
clone_size: NA
cdr3_nt: TGTGCCAGTAGACCCCGGACTAGCGGGGGGGCAGCCAAAAACATTCAGTACTTC
cdr3_aa: CASRPRTSGGAAKNIQYF

j_call: TRBJ1-5
v_call: TRBV7-2
d_call: TRBD1
clone_size: few
cdr3_nt: TGTGCCAGCAGCTTAGCGCGGGACAGGGGGTATCAGCCCCAGCATTTT
cdr3_aa: CASSLARDRGYQPQHF

j_call: TRBJ2-1
v_call: TRBV7-3
d_call: NA
clone_size: NA
cdr3_nt: TGTGCCAGCAGCCCGGGTGGGCTAGCGCCGCAAAACAATGAGCAGTTCTTC
cdr3_aa: CASSPGGLAPQNNEQFF

j_call: TRBJ1-5
v_call: TRBV15
d_call: TRBD1
clone_size: few
cdr3_nt: TGTGCCACCAGCAGGGACAGGGCCCCTCAGCCCCAGCATTTT
cdr3_aa: CATSRDRAPQPQHF

j_call: TRBJ1-2
v_call: TRBV7-9
d_call: NA
clone_size: NA
cdr3_nt: TGTGCCAGCAGCCAGGCAGCTGCCGCAGGCTATGGCTACACCTTC
cdr3_aa: CASSQAAAAGYGYTF

j_call: TRBJ1-2
v_call: TRBV5-8
d_call: TRBD1
clone_size: NA
cdr3_nt: TGTGCCAGCAGCTTGAGGGGGACAGCGTCCTATGGCTACACCTTC
cdr3_aa: CASSLRGTASYGYTF

j_call: TRBJ1-1
v_call: TRBV4-3
d_call: NA
clone_size: NA
cdr3_nt: TGCGCCAGCAGCCAAGATCAGCGGGGGAAGTACACTGAAGCTTTCTTT
cdr3_aa: CASSQDQRGKYTEAFF

j_call: TRBJ1-2
v_call: TRBV5-6
d_call: NA
clone_size: NA
cdr3_nt: TGTGCCAGCACCGGTATAGGCGGAGCTAACTATGGCTACACCTTC
cdr3_aa: CASTGIGGANYGYTF

j_call: TRBJ1-5
v_call: TRBV5-1
d_call: NA
clone_size: NA
cdr3_nt: TGCGCCAGCAGCTCCCCGGGACACAATAGCAATCAGCCCCAGCATTTT
cdr3_aa: CASSSPGHNSNQPQHF

j_call: TRBJ1-1
v_call: TRBV2
d_call: NA
clone_size: NA
cdr3_nt: TGTGCCAGCAGTCGGGAGAACACTGAAGCTTTCTTT
cdr3_aa: CASSRENTEAFF

j_call: TRBJ2-1
v_call: TRBV9
d_call: NA
clone_size: NA
cdr3_nt: TGTGCCAGCAGCGTAGCCAGCTACAATGAGCAGTTCTTC
cdr3_aa: CASSVASYNEQFF

j_call: TRBJ2-1
v_call: TRBV11-3
d_call: TRBD2
clone_size: NA
cdr3_nt: TGTGCCAGCAGCCCCGGGACTAGCCCCGACTCCTACAATGAGCAGTTCTTC
cdr3_aa: CASSPGTSPDSYNEQFF

j_call: TRBJ1-4
v_call: TRBV18
d_call: NA
clone_size: NA
cdr3_nt: TGTGCCAGCTCACCGGGGGCCGGGAATGAAAAACTGTTTTTT
cdr3_aa: CASSPGAGNEKLFF

j_call: TRBJ1-6
v_call: TRBV6-1
d_call: TRBD1
clone_size: NA
cdr3_nt: TGTGCCAGCAGTGAATCGCGACAGGGCTTGCCACCCCTCCACTTT
cdr3_aa: CASSESRQGLPPLHF

j_call: TRBJ1-3
v_call: TRBV5-1
d_call: TRBD1
clone_size: NA
cdr3_nt: TGCGCCAGCAGCACGGGACAGGGAATTGGAAACACCATATATTTT
cdr3_aa: CASSTGQGIGNTIYF

j_call: TRBJ1-2
v_call: TRBV6-6
d_call: TRBD1
clone_size: NA
cdr3_nt: TGTGCCAGCAGTTACCGGACAGGATCTAACTATGGCTACACCTTC
cdr3_aa: CASSYRTGSNYGYTF

j_call: TRBJ1-5
v_call: TRBV12-3/TRBV12-4
d_call: NA
clone_size: NA
cdr3_nt: TGTGCCAGCACCGGTGCCGACAATCAGCCCCAGCATTTT
cdr3_aa: CASTGADNQPQHF

j_call: TRBJ2-1
v_call: TRBV4-1
d_call: TRBD2
clone_size: NA
cdr3_nt: TGCGCCAGCAGCCAAGAATCGGCTAGCGGGTACAATGAGCAGTTCTTC
cdr3_aa: CASSQESASGYNEQFF